The 21 T cell receptor beta chains given below trace back to one sample, sequenced in a study of PD-L1 blockade in urothelial cancer. Only in-frame clones appear in the TCRdb table, and some are missing; sequencing was by immunoSEQ multiplex PCR. The repertoire holds some 120,000 clones, with around 93% as singletons. The time point is: peripheral blood 6 weeks after treatment start. This specimen was PBMCs, taken around atezolizumab (anti-PD-L1) treatment. The receptors derive from a man aged 60 to 69 with urothelial cancer.

The rearrangement links TRBV6-1 to TRBJ2-7; 9 bases are a match to TRBD2. This CDR3 has 15 residues. Germline CDR1 reads MNHNS; CDR2 reads SASEGT. Trimming took 0 bases from V and 4 from J; bases not matched to a gene: 4. The CDR3 nucleotides read TGTGCCAGCAGTGAAGCGACTAGCGGCCGATACGAGCAGTACTTC. The encoded protein is CASSEATSGRYEQYF.

V is TRBV11-2 and J is TRBJ2-1; 13 bases line up with TRBD2. The V segment lost 5 bases and the J segment 10 bases; nucleotides outside the gene matches: 8. The CDR3 covers 15 residues. Germline assignment: CDR1 SGHAT and CDR2 FQNNGV. The CDR3 nucleotides read TGTGCCAGCAGCACCGGGACTAGCGGGATAGGGGAGCAGTTCTTC. Its protein product is CASSTGTSGIGEQFF.

This clone came up once. CDR3 amino acids: CATSRSYTQYF. CDR3 DNA sequence: TGTGCCACCAGCAGATCCTATACGCAGTATTTT. The chain couples TRBV15 to TRBJ2-3; the D is unclear. Germline values: CDR1 LNHNV, CDR2 YYDKDF (reference sequence). V dropped 2 bases and J dropped 7 bases, with 4 bases sitting between them. CDR3 length: 11 residues.

The rearrangement uses TRBV7-2 and TRBJ1-2; 7 nucleotides align to TRBD1. The germline gives CDR1 SGHTA, CDR2 FQGNSA. The ends lost 6 bases at V and 8 bases at J; junction bases unmatched: 9. The CDR3 totals 13 residues. The DNA for the CDR3 is TGTGCCAGCAGTTTCCAGGGGGTAGAAGGCTACACCTTC. This codes for CASSFQGVEGYTF.

The chain recombines TRBV7-9 with TRBJ1-3; perhaps TRBD1 as D (5 bases). The V gene's germline CDR1 is SEHNR and CDR2 FQNEAQ (reference sequence). The CDR3 sequence is 15 residues long. The V gene lost 5 bases and the J gene lost 0 bases, with 11 bases spanning the gap. CDR3 bases: TGTGCCAGCAGCCTCGACAGTGTCTCTGGAAACACCATATATTTT. Residues: CASSLDSVSGNTIYF. Full variable domain (missing parts from reference TRBV7-9 and TRBJ1-3): DTGVSQNPRHKITKRGQNVTFRCDPISEHNRLYWYRQTLGQGPEFLTYFQNEAQLEKSRLLSDRFSAERPKGSFSTLEIQRTEQGDSAMYLCASSLDSVSGNTIYFGEGSWLTVV.

This chain connects TRBV5-6 to TRBJ2-7, with TRBD2 identical over 7 bases. The CDR3 spans 15 residues. With V trimmed by 4 bases and J by 2 bases, 9 bases remained unmatched. Germline values: CDR1 SGHDT, CDR2 YYEEEE. CDR3 coding DNA: TGTGCCAGCAGCATAAGGCTAGCGGCAACCTACGAGCAGTACTTC. This encodes CASSIRLAATYEQYF. The whole variable domain, remainder taken from reference TRBV5-6 and TRBJ2-7, is DAGVTQSPTHLIKTRGQQVTLRCSPKSGHDTVSWYQQALGQGPQFIFQYYEEEERQRGNFPDRFSGHQFPNYSSELNVNALLLGDSALYLCASSIRLAATYEQYFGPGTRLTVT.

The rearrangement links TRBV10-3 to TRBJ1-2; 7 nucleotides align to TRBD1. CDR1 is ENHRY and CDR2 is SYGVKD in the germline V gene. The CDR3 is 13 residues long. The J segment lost 8 bases and the V segment lost 5 bases, leaving 8 bases of the junction unmatched. The CDR3 spells CAISPTGVGGYTF. CDR3 in DNA: TGTGCCATCAGTCCTACAGGGGTAGGAGGCTACACCTTC.

The chain links TRBV7-2 to TRBJ1-5, with 7 bases identical to TRBD1. Losses at the gene ends were 3 bases for V and 3 bases for J; bases not matched to a gene: 2. CDR3 size: 14 residues. Germline loops: CDR1 SGHTA, CDR2 FQGNSA. The CDR3 DNA is TGTGCCAGCAGCTTGGGGACAGTCAATCAGCCCCAGCATTTT. Translated, it gives CASSLGTVNQPQHF.

The chain joins TRBV7-8 to TRBJ1-1; no firm D call. CDR3 length: 15 residues. From germline, CDR1 is SGHVS and CDR2 FQNEAQ. Trimming pared 6 bases from V and 3 bases from J, leaving 17 bases between. The CDR3 spells CASRPAAGYDTEAFF. CDR3 in DNA: TGTGCCAGCAGACCCGCCGCGGGCTATGACACTGAAGCTTTCTTT. Full variable domain (missing parts from reference TRBV7-8 and TRBJ1-1): GAGVSQSPRYKVAKRGQDVALRCDPISGHVSLFWYQQALGQGPEFLTYFQNEAQLDKSGLPSDRFFAERPEGSVSTLKIQRTQQEDSAVYLCASRPAAGYDTEAFFGQGTRLTVV.

J is TRBJ1-2 and V is TRBV6-1; 8 bases line up with TRBD1. Trimming at V came to 0 bases and at J to 5 bases, leaving 11 bases not matched to a gene. CDR3 length: 17 residues. Per the germline V gene, CDR1 is MNHNS and CDR2 is SASEGT. DNA for the CDR3: TGTGCCAGCAGTGAAGCGATGGGAGGACAGGGAGGATATGGCTACACCTTC. It yields the protein CASSEAMGGQGGYGYTF.

This chain connects TRBV4-3 to TRBJ1-6, with TRBD1 matching 7 bases. Losses at the gene ends were 1 base for V and 7 bases for J; bases not matched to a gene: 7. The CDR3 totals 16 residues. CDR1 and CDR2 (germline): LGHNA, YSLEER. DNA of the CDR3: TGCGCCAGCAGCCAAGTTTTGGGACAGTTGAATTCACCCCTCCACTTT. This codes for CASSQVLGQLNSPLHF.

A note on this clone: The junction and the germline gene differ at one end; a read error may be behind it. This rearrangement joins TRBV15 to TRBJ2-1; no clear D. The CDR3 sequence is 15 residues long. Germline lookup yields CDR1 LNHNV and CDR2 YYDKDF (reference sequence). CDR3 sequence reads: CAISRDARWDNEQFF. CDR3 coding DNA: TGTGCCATCAGCAGAGACGCTAGGTGGGACAATGAGCAGTTCTTC.

This chain connects TRBV6-6 to TRBJ2-3, with 7 bases that match TRBD1. The CDR3 is 16 residues long. Germline CDR1 MNHNY, CDR2 SVGAGI (reference sequence). The junction had 8 bases not matched to a gene; V was cut back by 4 bases and J by 1 base. CDR3 sequence: CASSSPAGTGTDTQYF. The CDR3 DNA sequence: TGTGCCAGCAGTTCCCCCGCCGGGACAGGCACAGATACGCAGTATTTT.

The chain couples TRBV5-1 to TRBJ2-7; TRBD2 matches at 8 bases. V lost 4 bases and J lost 2; bases outside the gene matches: 11. This CDR3 has 16 amino acids. The germline V gene encodes CDR1 SGHRS and CDR2 YFSETQ. Here the CDR3 reads CASSPEVGRGAYEQYF. CDR3 sequence (DNA): TGCGCCAGCAGCCCCGAGGTTGGGCGGGGGGCCTACGAGCAGTACTTC.

The J gene is TRBJ2-1, the V gene TRBV7-2; 10 nucleotides align to TRBD2. J gave up 10 bases and V 2 bases, and 8 bases lay outside the gene matches. The V gene's germline CDR1 is SGHTA and CDR2 FQGNSA. The CDR3 runs to 15 residues. CDR3 in amino acids: CASSLSGRALGEQFF. The CDR3 region has the DNA TGTGCCAGCAGCTTAAGCGGGAGGGCCTTGGGGGAGCAGTTCTTC.

V gene TRBV5-6 combines with J gene TRBJ2-1, with D possibly TRBD1 on 6 matching bases. V gave up 1 base and J gave up 3 bases, with 14 bases separating them. This CDR3 is 16 amino acids long. Germline V gene data show CDR1 as SGHDT and CDR2 as YYEEEE. The DNA of the CDR3 is TGTGCCAGCAGCTTGAAGGGGCAGGGGTACTACAATGAGCAGTTCTTC. This translates into CASSLKGQGYYNEQFF.

V and J are TRBV30 and TRBJ2-7; TRBD2 is a possible D gene (5 bases). V gave up 1 base and J gave up 4 bases, with 17 bases separating them. The CDR3 has 15 amino acids. Germline V gene lookup returns CDR1 GTSNPN and CDR2 SVGIG (reference sequence). This CDR3 is CAWSGSLGVGYEQYF. The CDR3 DNA reads TGTGCCTGGAGTGGAAGCCTGGGAGTCGGTTACGAGCAGTACTTC.

The chain is built from TRBV2 and TRBJ2-7; D perhaps matches TRBD2 (7 bases). The CDR3 runs to 13 residues. Germline V gives CDR1 SNHLY, CDR2 FYNNEI. V was shortened by 6 bases and J by 2 bases, with 11 bases between the two germline ends. CDR3 amino acids: CASREGGTYEQYF. Here the CDR3 DNA reads TGTGCCAGCAGGGAGGGGGGGACCTACGAGCAGTACTTC. Variable domain in full (rest from reference TRBV2 and TRBJ2-7): EPEVTQTPSHQVTQMGQEVILRCVPISNHLYFYWYRQILGQKVEFLVSFYNNEISEKSEIFDDQFSVERPDGSNFTLKIRSTKLEDSAMYFCASREGGTYEQYFGPGTRLTVT.

The rearrangement uses TRBV7-2 and TRBJ2-1; D call uncertain. Looked up from germline, CDR1 is SGHTA and CDR2 is FQGNSA. The CDR3 loop spans 14 amino acids. V was clipped by 5 bases and J by 5 bases, with 13 bases between them. The CDR3 region has the DNA TGTGCCAGCAGCCGTTATGGGCCGAACAATGAGCAGTTCTTC. It encodes CASSRYGPNNEQFF.

Details on this clone: Relative to the germline gene, one junction end is altered; a read error may explain this. The CDR3 DNA is TGTGCTAGCAGCCCTAGCCCTCCCGGGACCCAGTACTTC. Translation: CASSPSPPGTQYF. The chain uses TRBV7-7 and TRBJ2-5; tentative D call: TRBD2 (5 bases). This CDR3 is built from 13 residues. Per germline, CDR1 SSHAT and CDR2 FNYEAQ (reference sequence). The full variable domain, completed using reference TRBV7-7 and TRBJ2-5, is GAGVSQSPRYKVTKRGQDVTLRCDPISSHATLYWYQQALGQGPEFLTYFNYEAQPDKSGLPSDRFSAERPEGSISTLTIQRTEQRDSAMYRCASSPSPPGTQYFGPGTRLLVL.

The chain combines TRBV6-6 with TRBJ2-7; no clear D. V lost 7 bases, J lost 7 bases, and 17 bases lay in between. Germline V gene sequence: CDR1 MNHNY, CDR2 SVGAGI (reference sequence). The CDR3 is 13 amino acids. CDR3 sequence (DNA): TGTGCCAGCAACAAAAGCCTTTTCGGGGAGCAGTACTTC. Translated, it gives CASNKSLFGEQYF.